This is a list of T cell receptor beta chains from one sample in a study of identical twins. MiXCR, run by TCRdb on the 5' RACE reads, gives a single entry per CDR3 protein. The sample comprises about 720,000 distinct CDR3 sequences, under 9% of which are singletons, and about 0.98% rests with the top ten. The same sample was also studied in work on yellow fever vaccine responses in identical twins.

Sequenced sample: PBMCs. These receptors originate from a woman aged 18-35 years in good health. The CDR3 runs from the conserved cysteine through the conserved F or W. Each record gives: CDR3 protein, CDR3 DNA, J gene, clone size, V gene, D gene, CDR3 length. The D gene is left open where the match is weak. A row's size may be missing; if present it is once, few, many or a size class.

CDR3: CASSQATASEQYF
DNA: TGCGCCAGCAGCCAAGCAACGGCTTCGGAGCAGTACTTC
J: TRBJ2-7
size: few
V: TRBV4-1
D: NA
length: 13

CDR3: CASNANTGELFF
DNA: TGTGCCAGCAATGCGAACACCGGGGAGCTGTTTTTT
J: TRBJ2-2
size: NA
V: TRBV12-3/TRBV12-4
D: NA
length: 12

CDR3: CAMGQGKTDTQYF
DNA: TGTGCCATGGGACAGGGGAAGACAGATACGCAGTATTTT
J: TRBJ2-3
size: few
V: TRBV10-3
D: TRBD1
length: 13

CDR3: CASSLIGTSGSGELFF
DNA: TGCGCCAGCAGCTTGATCGGGACTAGCGGGTCCGGGGAGCTGTTTTTT
J: TRBJ2-2
size: NA
V: TRBV5-1
D: TRBD2
length: 16

CDR3: CASSLEARPDTQYF
DNA: TGCGCCAGCAGCTTGGAGGCGAGGCCAGATACGCAGTATTTT
J: TRBJ2-3
size: many
V: TRBV5-1
D: NA
length: 14

CDR3: CASSLMSGVLETQYF
DNA: TGTGCCAGCAGCTTGATGTCGGGAGTTTTGGAGACCCAGTACTTC
J: TRBJ2-5
size: many
V: TRBV11-2
D: NA
length: 15

CDR3: CASRVIGANTEAFF
DNA: TGTGCCAGCAGGGTAATCGGGGCGAACACTGAAGCTTTCTTT
J: TRBJ1-1
size: NA
V: TRBV12-3/TRBV12-4
D: NA
length: 14

CDR3: CASSKERARDEETQYF
DNA: TGTGCCAGCAGCAAAGAAAGGGCTAGGGATGAAGAGACCCAGTACTTC
J: TRBJ2-5
size: many
V: TRBV21-1
D: NA
length: 16

CDR3: CASSGSGTELTDTQYF
DNA: TGTGCCAGCAGCGGTAGTGGGACCGAACTAACAGATACGCAGTATTTT
J: TRBJ2-3
size: few
V: TRBV7-8
D: NA
length: 16

CDR3: CASTLGPFGYEQYF
DNA: TGTGCCAGCACTCTTGGCCCATTTGGGTACGAGCAGTACTTC
J: TRBJ2-7
size: many
V: TRBV28
D: NA
length: 14

CDR3: CSARDSGGSGSYNEQFF
DNA: TGCAGTGCTAGAGATAGTGGTGGAAGCGGATCCTACAATGAGCAGTTCTTC
J: TRBJ2-1
size: NA
V: TRBV20-1
D: NA
length: 17

CDR3: CSARGGLTLNEQFF
DNA: TGCAGTGCTAGAGGGGGACTAACCCTGAATGAGCAGTTCTTC
J: TRBJ2-1
size: NA
V: TRBV20-1
D: TRBD2
length: 14

CDR3: CASSLFHGAGYEQYF
DNA: TGTGCCAGCAGTTTGTTCCACGGGGCAGGCTACGAGCAGTACTTC
J: TRBJ2-7
size: many
V: TRBV28
D: NA
length: 15

CDR3: CAISELSGYYNEQFF
DNA: TGTGCCATCAGTGAGCTTAGCGGCTATTACAATGAGCAGTTCTTC
J: TRBJ2-1
size: many
V: TRBV10-3
D: NA
length: 15

CDR3: CASSLAGGPTYNEQFF
DNA: TGTGCCAGCAGCCTGGCTGGAGGGCCGACGTACAATGAGCAGTTCTTC
J: TRBJ2-1
size: many
V: TRBV5-6
D: NA
length: 16

CDR3: CASSYAMFPGPGGNSGYTF
DNA: TGTGCCAGCAGTTACGCGATGTTTCCGGGACCCGGAGGAAATAGTGGCTACACCTTC
J: TRBJ1-2
size: NA
V: TRBV6-5
D: NA
length: 19

CDR3: CASTSRQVPSYNEQFF
DNA: TGTGCCAGCACCTCCCGCCAGGTTCCCTCCTACAATGAGCAGTTCTTC
J: TRBJ2-1
size: few
V: TRBV6-1
D: NA
length: 16

CDR3: CASHRGGADTQYF
DNA: TGTGCCAGCCACCGGGGCGGGGCAGATACGCAGTATTTT
J: TRBJ2-3
size: NA
V: TRBV6-1
D: NA
length: 13

CDR3: CAINDRGGNTGELFF
DNA: TGTGCCATCAACGATCGGGGGGGGAACACCGGGGAGCTGTTTTTT
J: TRBJ2-2
size: once
V: TRBV10-3
D: TRBD2
length: 15

CDR3: CASRANSEQFF
DNA: TGTGCCAGCAGGGCAAATTCTGAGCAGTTCTTC
J: TRBJ2-1
size: few
V: TRBV12-3/TRBV12-4
D: NA
length: 11

CDR3: CASSEVRAGGEQYF
DNA: TGTGCCAGCAGTGAAGTTCGGGCCGGAGGCGAGCAGTACTTC
J: TRBJ2-7
size: NA
V: TRBV2
D: NA
length: 14

CDR3: CASSWRGSSYNEQFF
DNA: TGTGCCAGCAGCTGGCGGGGGAGCTCCTACAATGAGCAGTTCTTC
J: TRBJ2-1
size: few
V: TRBV5-6
D: TRBD2
length: 15

CDR3: CASSSPGGVSTDTQYF
DNA: TGTGCCAGCTCATCACCCGGGGGGGTGAGCACAGATACGCAGTATTTT
J: TRBJ2-3
size: few
V: TRBV18
D: TRBD2
length: 16

CDR3: CASSQVAGGKGEQYF
DNA: TGTGCCAGCAGCCAAGTAGCGGGAGGGAAGGGGGAGCAGTACTTC
J: TRBJ2-7
size: few
V: TRBV14
D: TRBD2
length: 15

CDR3: CASSTASGSYSEQFF
DNA: TGCGCCAGCAGCACAGCTAGCGGGAGTTATAGTGAGCAGTTCTTC
J: TRBJ2-1
size: many
V: TRBV5-1
D: TRBD2
length: 15

CDR3: CSVYSHTSYNEQFF
DNA: TGCAGCGTTTACAGTCATACCTCCTACAATGAGCAGTTCTTC
J: TRBJ2-1
size: many
V: TRBV29-1
D: NA
length: 14

CDR3: CSARDWASGTDTQYF
DNA: TGCAGTGCTAGAGATTGGGCCTCCGGCACAGATACGCAGTATTTT
J: TRBJ2-3
size: NA
V: TRBV20-1
D: NA
length: 15

CDR3: CASRVTNEKLFF
DNA: TGTGCCAGCAGGGTGACTAATGAAAAACTGTTTTTT
J: TRBJ1-4
size: few
V: TRBV2
D: NA
length: 12

CDR3: CASSQGGGGGLPSTDTQYF
DNA: TGTGCCAGCAGCCAAGGAGGGGGCGGGGGACTCCCTAGCACAGATACGCAGTATTTT
J: TRBJ2-3
size: few
V: TRBV3-1
D: NA
length: 19

CDR3: CASSLGVAGGDTGELFF
DNA: TGCGCCAGCAGCCTGGGTGTTGCAGGGGGCGACACCGGGGAGCTGTTTTTT
J: TRBJ2-2
size: few
V: TRBV5-1
D: TRBD1
length: 17